The 19 T cell receptor beta chains below come from one sample, sequenced in a study of T cell repertoires in cytomegalovirus infection. TCRdb re-called the reads through MiXCR, storing one row per CDR3 protein. The sample consists of around 570,000 distinct CDR3 sequences, under 45% of them appearing once. Their target antigens are unknown. Specimen: cultured PBMCs, collected from culture after CMV antigen stimulation. The source of these receptors is a human donor in good health (CMV status not recorded). Some clones in this sample may be carry-over from other donors' samples.

V usage is TRBV7-8 and J usage is TRBJ2-7; 8 nucleotides line up with TRBD2. Germline values: CDR1 SGHVS, CDR2 FQNEAQ. V shed 2 bases, J shed 0 bases, and the junction held 9 bases outside the gene matches. This CDR3 region has 17 residues. The CDR3 DNA follows: TGTGCCAGCAGCTTAAATTTCGGGAGGGCTCCCTCCTACGAGCAGTACTTC. Amino acids: CASSLNFGRAPSYEQYF.

The chain uses TRBV7-8 and TRBJ2-3; D is undetermined. This CDR3 has 12 amino acids. V was trimmed by 2 bases and J by 7 bases, leaving 7 bases between them. Looked up from germline, CDR1 is SGHVS and CDR2 is FQNEAQ. The CDR3: CASSLWGNTQYF. The DNA for the CDR3 is TGTGCCAGCAGCTTATGGGGAAATACGCAGTATTTT.

This clonotype came up a few times. The gene calls are TRBV20-1 and TRBJ2-7; 7 nucleotides agree with TRBD2. Looked up from germline, CDR1 is DFQATT and CDR2 is SNEGSKA (reference sequence). The V gene end was trimmed by 6 bases and the J gene end by 3 bases; junction bases not matched to a gene: 11. The CDR3 is 14 residues long. Here the CDR3 DNA reads TGCAGTGCGTCCCTAGGGGCGGGGGTCTACGAGCAGTACTTC. Translating gives CSASLGAGVYEQYF.

The V call is TRBV3-1, the J call TRBJ2-1; D might be TRBD2 (6 bases). This CDR3 spans 15 amino acids. CDR1 LGHDT and CDR2 YNNKEL come from the germline V gene (reference sequence). Trimming took off 1 base at V and 3 bases at J, with 10 bases between the two ends. The CDR3 region has the DNA TGTGCCAGCAGCCAAGCTAGCGTTTTCTACAATGAGCAGTTCTTC. Its protein product is CASSQASVFYNEQFF.

This clonotype appeared a few times. The chain carries TRBV20-1 and TRBJ2-3; no definite D call. Germline assignment: CDR1 DFQATT and CDR2 SNEGSKA (reference sequence). V was cut by 2 bases and J by 4 bases, with 10 bases left in between. The CDR3 runs to 13 residues. CDR3 amino acids: CSARYRTADTQYF. CDR3 coding DNA: TGCAGTGCTAGATACCGGACCGCAGATACGCAGTATTTT.

This clonotype has a count of ten or more. The chain carries TRBV7-2 and TRBJ1-6, with TRBD1 as a possible D gene (5 bases). In germline, CDR1 is SGHTA, CDR2 FQGNSA. Trimming took 4 bases from V and 9 from J, leaving 10 bases between them. The CDR3 covers 13 residues. CDR3 nucleotide sequence: TGTGCCAGCAGCTCCGCCGGGGGTTCACCCCTCCACTTT. It translates to CASSSAGGSPLHF.

This sequence joins TRBV4-3 and TRBJ2-7; D might be TRBD2 (5 bases). Germline V gene lookup returns CDR1 LGHNA and CDR2 YSLEER. The germline V and J ends were trimmed by 0 bases and 0 bases, with 15 bases remaining between them. The length of the CDR3 is 17 residues. Here the CDR3 DNA reads TGCGCCAGCAGCCAAGATTTAAGCGGAGCGGACTCCTACGAGCAGTACTTC. Translated, it gives CASSQDLSGADSYEQYF.

The V and J genes are TRBV29-1 and TRBJ2-7; tentatively, D is TRBD1 (6 bases). CDR1 is SQVTM, CDR2 ANQGSEA, per germline. The CDR3 consists of 15 residues. V was shortened by 2 bases and J by 5 bases, with 19 bases between the two germline ends. The CDR3 is CSVELVYGRGDEQYF. The CDR3 bases are TGCAGCGTTGAACTAGTCTACGGCAGGGGCGACGAGCAGTACTTC.

This clonotype has a handful of counts. The rearrangement uses TRBV29-1 and TRBJ2-5; 7 bases map to TRBD2. This CDR3 is 13 amino acids long. V shed 5 bases, J shed 7 bases, and the junction held 10 bases outside the gene matches. Germline loops: CDR1 SQVTM, CDR2 ANQGSEA. The CDR3: CSVSSGIDGTQYF. The DNA for the CDR3 is TGCAGCGTTTCTAGCGGTATAGATGGGACCCAGTACTTC.

This clonotype has ten or more counts. This chain uses TRBV7-2 with TRBJ2-6, with unresolved D. Deletions cut 5 bases from V and 0 bases from J, with 8 bases between. Germline CDR1 SGHTA, CDR2 FQGNSA. This CDR3 is 15 amino acids long. CDR3 bases: TGTGCCAGCAGCGAGTTGAGCTCTGGGGCCAACGTCCTGACTTTC. Its translation is CASSELSSGANVLTF.

This clonotype was counted a few times. CDR3 protein: CASSENAYEQYF. DNA for the CDR3: TGTGCCAGCAGTGAAAACGCCTACGAGCAGTACTTC. The rearrangement uses TRBV2 and TRBJ2-7; D not certain. The germline V and J ends were trimmed by 2 bases and 2 bases, with 4 bases remaining between them. Germline V gives CDR1 SNHLY, CDR2 FYNNEI. The CDR3 sequence is 12 residues long.

This clonotype appeared a few times. The chain recombines TRBV11-1 with TRBJ2-7, with 9 bases aligning to TRBD1. Germline V gene data show CDR1 as SGHAT and CDR2 as FQDESV (reference sequence). CDR3 length: 15 residues. The junction had 9 bases not matched to a gene; V was cut back by 5 bases and J by 4 bases. CDR3 DNA sequence: TGTGCCAGCAGCCGAAACAGGGGGCAAGTATACGAGCAGTACTTC. Protein product: CASSRNRGQVYEQYF.

This clonotype was seen a single time. The V gene is TRBV9, the J gene TRBJ2-7, with a possible D match to TRBD1 (5 bases). The germline gives CDR1 SGDLS, CDR2 YYNGEE. This CDR3 has 15 amino acids. The V and J ends lost 0 bases and 3 bases respectively, with 13 bases between them. This CDR3 is CASSVGGDDFYEQYF. CDR3 DNA: TGTGCCAGCAGCGTAGGGGGCGATGATTTCTACGAGCAGTACTTC.

The rearrangement links TRBV3-1 to TRBJ2-1, with unresolved D. The length of the CDR3 is 15 residues. The V gene lost 5 bases and the J gene lost 2 bases, with 13 bases spanning the gap. Looked up from germline, CDR1 is LGHDT and CDR2 is YNNKEL (reference sequence). As DNA, the CDR3 is TGTGCCAGCAGCTCCAGGTTCCCGACCTACAATGAGCAGTTCTTC. It codes for CASSSRFPTYNEQFF.

This clonotype was counted only a few times. The genes are TRBV12-3 or TRBV12-4 and TRBJ1-4; D is uncertain. V lost 3 bases to trimming and J lost 8 bases, with 4 bases between them. CDR3 length: 11 amino acids. The CDR3 region has the DNA TGTGCCAGCAGTTTTCAGGAAAAACTGTTTTTT. This sequence encodes CASSFQEKLFF.

CDR3 residues: CASSLVEGSLETQYF. The DNA for the CDR3 is TGTGCCAGCAGCTTAGTGGAGGGATCCCTAGAGACCCAGTACTTC. The chain uses TRBV7-2 and TRBJ2-5, with a tentative D call TRBD2 (6 bases). The V and J ends lost 1 base and 4 bases respectively, with 13 bases between them. Germline-derived CDR1 and CDR2 are SGHTA and FQGNSA. The CDR3 has 15 residues.

This chain connects TRBV28 to TRBJ1-5; no clear D gene. From germline, CDR1 is MDHEN and CDR2 SYDVKM. V was trimmed by 7 bases and J by 2 bases, leaving 15 bases between them. CDR3 length: 15 residues. As DNA, the CDR3 is TGTGCCAGCAAACTTACGGAGTATCGCAATCAGCCCCAGCATTTT. Its translation: CASKLTEYRNQPQHF.

This clonotype was seen a handful of times. This chain joins TRBV7-9 and TRBJ2-2, with TRBD2 identical over 14 bases. CDR1 is SEHNR, CDR2 FQNEAQ, per germline (reference sequence). V gave up 1 base and J gave up 4 bases; unmatched junction bases: 11. The CDR3 is 20 amino acids. The CDR3 DNA is TGTGCCAGCAGCTTAGGCCTCGGACTAGCGGGAGGTTCGGGCACCGGGGAGCTGTTTTTT. It yields the protein CASSLGLGLAGGSGTGELFF.

This clonotype was recorded a few times. The J gene is TRBJ2-5, the V gene TRBV7-6, with D hard to call. The V and J ends lost 0 bases and 5 bases respectively, with 7 bases between them. The CDR3 runs 13 residues. The germline CDR1 and CDR2 sequences are SGHVS and FNYEAQ. Here the CDR3 reads CASSLARLETQYF. The CDR3 DNA sequence: TGTGCCAGCAGCTTAGCCCGTCTGGAGACCCAGTACTTC.